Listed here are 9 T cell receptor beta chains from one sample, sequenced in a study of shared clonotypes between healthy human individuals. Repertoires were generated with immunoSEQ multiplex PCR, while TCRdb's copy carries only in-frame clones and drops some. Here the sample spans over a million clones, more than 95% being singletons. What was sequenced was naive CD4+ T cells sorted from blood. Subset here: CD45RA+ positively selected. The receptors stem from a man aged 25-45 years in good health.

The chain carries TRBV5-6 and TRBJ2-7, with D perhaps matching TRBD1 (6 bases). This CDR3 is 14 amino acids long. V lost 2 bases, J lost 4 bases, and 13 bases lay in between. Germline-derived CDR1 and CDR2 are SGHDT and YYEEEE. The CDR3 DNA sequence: TGTGCCAGCAGCTTAAACATGAGGGGGTACGAGCAGTACTTC. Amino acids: CASSLNMRGYEQYF. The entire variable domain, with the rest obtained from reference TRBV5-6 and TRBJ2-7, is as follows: DAGVTQSPTHLIKTRGQQVTLRCSPKSGHDTVSWYQQALGQGPQFIFQYYEEEERQRGNFPDRFSGHQFPNYSSELNVNALLLGDSALYLCASSLNMRGYEQYFGPGTRLTVT.

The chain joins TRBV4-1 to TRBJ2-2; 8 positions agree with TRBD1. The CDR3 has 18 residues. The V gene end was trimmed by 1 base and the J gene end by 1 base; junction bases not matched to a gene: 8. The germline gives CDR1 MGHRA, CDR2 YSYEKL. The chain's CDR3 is CASSQGGFGTGNTGELFF. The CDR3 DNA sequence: TGCGCCAGCAGCCAAGGCGGGTTTGGGACAGGGAACACCGGGGAGCTGTTTTTT.

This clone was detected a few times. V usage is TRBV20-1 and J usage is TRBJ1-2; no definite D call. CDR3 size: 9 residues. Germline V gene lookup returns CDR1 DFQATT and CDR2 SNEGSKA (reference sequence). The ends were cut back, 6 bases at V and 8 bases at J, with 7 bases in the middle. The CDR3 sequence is CSAGPGYTF. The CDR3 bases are TGCAGTGCAGGACCAGGCTACACCTTC.

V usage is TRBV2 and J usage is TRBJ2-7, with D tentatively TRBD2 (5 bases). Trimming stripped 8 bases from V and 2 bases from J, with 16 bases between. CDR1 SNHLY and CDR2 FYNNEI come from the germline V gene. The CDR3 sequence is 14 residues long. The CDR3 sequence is CASQSSPITYEQYF. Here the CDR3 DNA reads TGTGCCAGCCAGTCTAGCCCTATTACCTACGAGCAGTACTTC.

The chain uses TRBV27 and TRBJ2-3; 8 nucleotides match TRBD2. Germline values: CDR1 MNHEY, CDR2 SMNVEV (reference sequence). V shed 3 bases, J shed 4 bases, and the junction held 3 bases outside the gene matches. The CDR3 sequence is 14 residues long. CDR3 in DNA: TGTGCCAGCAGTTTTTTTAGCGGGGCAGATACGCAGTATTTT. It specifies CASSFFSGADTQYF.

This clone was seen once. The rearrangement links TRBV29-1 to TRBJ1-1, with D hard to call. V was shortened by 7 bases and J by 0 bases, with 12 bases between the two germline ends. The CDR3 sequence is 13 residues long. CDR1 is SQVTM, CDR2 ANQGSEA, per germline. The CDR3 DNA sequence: TGCAGCGGAGAGGTAGCGGTGAACACTGAAGCTTTCTTT. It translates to CSGEVAVNTEAFF.

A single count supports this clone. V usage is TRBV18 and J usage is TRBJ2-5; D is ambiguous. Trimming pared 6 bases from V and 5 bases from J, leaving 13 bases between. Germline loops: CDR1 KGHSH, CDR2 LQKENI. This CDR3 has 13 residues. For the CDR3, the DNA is TGTGCCAGCTCTATCCTGCCCTTGGAGACCCAGTACTTC. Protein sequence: CASSILPLETQYF. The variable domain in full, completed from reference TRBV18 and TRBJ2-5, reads NAGVMQNPRHLVRRRGQEARLRCSPMKGHSHVYWYRQLPEEGLKFMVYLQKENIIDESGMPKERFSAEFPKEGPSILRIQQVVRGDSAAYFCASSILPLETQYFGPGTRLLVL.

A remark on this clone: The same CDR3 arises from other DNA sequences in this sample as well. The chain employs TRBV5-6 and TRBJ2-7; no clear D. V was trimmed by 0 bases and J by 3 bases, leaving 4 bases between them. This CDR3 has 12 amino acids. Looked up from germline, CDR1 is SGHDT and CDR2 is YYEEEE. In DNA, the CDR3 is TGTGCCAGCAGCTTGGTAGGCTACGAGCAGTACTTC. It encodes CASSLVGYEQYF.

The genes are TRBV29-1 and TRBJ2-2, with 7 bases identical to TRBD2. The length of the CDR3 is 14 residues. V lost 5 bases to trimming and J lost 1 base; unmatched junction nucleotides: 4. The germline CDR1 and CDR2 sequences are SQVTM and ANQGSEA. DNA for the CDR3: TGCAGCGTTCTAGCGGTTTGGAACACCGGGGAGCTGTTTTTT. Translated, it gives CSVLAVWNTGELFF.